This T cell receptor (beta chain) was documented in a study of T cell changes during pregnancy in multiple sclerosis. CDR1 and CDR2 from the germline V gene are KGHSH and LQKENI. V was cut by 4 bases and J by 12 bases, with 16 bases left in between. This CDR3 comprises 12 residues. Some clones are missing from TCRdb's copy, which holds only in-frame ones; the method was immunoSEQ multiplex PCR. In the table there are 55,000 to 70,000 clones, less than 95% of which are singletons. The TCR was taken from a female donor in good health, enrolled as a control in a pregnancy study. The chain couples TRBV18 to TRBJ2-7, with D perhaps TRBD2 (5 bases). The sample consisted of peripheral blood, taken in the first trimester of pregnancy. In DNA, the CDR3 is TGTGCCAGCTCACGGAGCGGCGATACTCCGTACTTC. Amino acids: CASSRSGDTPYF.